This T cell receptor beta chain emerged from a study of blood T cell repertoires in COVID-19. Study details: Samples representing acute and convalescent COVID-19 were sourced from the United States, Italy and Spain. T cells, B-cell-depleted T cells, or PBMCs provided the cDNA or gDNA that served as material.

There are 15 residues in the CDR3. Trimming pared 6 bases from V and 4 bases from J, leaving 15 bases between. Germline-derived CDR1 and CDR2 are MNHNY and SVGAGI (reference sequence). Clones were sequenced by immunoSEQ multiplex PCR, and TCRdb holds only the in-frame ones, with some missing. The repertoire has about 260,000 clones, about nine tenths of them found once; the top ten carry 3.5% to 4.5%. The chain employs TRBV6-6 and TRBJ1-4; maybe TRBD1 (6 bases). The sequenced sample was peripheral blood. This TCR derives from a middle-aged woman with acute or convalescent COVID-19. The CDR3 coding sequence is TGTGCCAGCAGGGAAACAGGGTCAAATAATGAAAAACTGTTTTTT. It specifies CASRETGSNNEKLFF.